A selection of T cell receptor beta chains follows, all from one sample in a study of T-cell reconstitution after alpha-beta-depleted transplantation in children. MiXCR, run by TCRdb on the PCR reads, gives a single entry per CDR3 protein. The sample shows about 260,000 distinct CDR3 sequences, less than 9% of them seen only once. Material: PBMCs, mostly from graft donor cells, obtained 180 days after TCRalphabeta/CD19-depleted stem cell transplant. The receptors were sampled from a male patient younger than 18 who had a stem cell transplant for acute lymphoblastic leukemia, so the T cells may come from the graft donor. The CDR3 runs from the conserved cysteine through the conserved F or W. The order of the fields is J gene, D gene, clone size, V gene, CDR3 DNA, CDR3 protein. The D gene is left open where the match is weak. The listing skips clone size in some rows; elsewhere it reads once, few, many or a size class.

j_call: TRBJ2-7; d_call: -; clone_size: many; v_call: TRBV6-5; cdr3_nt: TGTGCCAGCAGTTACCCCCGGAACCGGCCCACCTACGAGCAGTACTTC; cdr3_aa: CASSYPRNRPTYEQYF
j_call: TRBJ2-5; d_call: -; clone_size: -; v_call: TRBV19; cdr3_nt: TGTGCCAGTATAGACAGTGGACCTAGAGGGACCCAGTACTTC; cdr3_aa: CASIDSGPRGTQYF
j_call: TRBJ1-4; d_call: -; clone_size: -; v_call: TRBV5-8; cdr3_nt: TGTGCCAGCAGCTTTTCCGGGACGAGGGCCAAACTGTTTTTT; cdr3_aa: CASSFSGTRAKLFF
j_call: TRBJ1-3; d_call: -; clone_size: many; v_call: TRBV20-1; cdr3_nt: TGCAGTGCGACGGACAGTCAGAGCTCTGGAAACACCATATATTTT; cdr3_aa: CSATDSQSSGNTIYF
j_call: TRBJ1-2; d_call: -; clone_size: many; v_call: TRBV14; cdr3_nt: TGTGCCAGCAGCCCGCGGACCCGGCCTAACTATGGCTACACCTTC; cdr3_aa: CASSPRTRPNYGYTF
j_call: TRBJ2-3; d_call: TRBD1; clone_size: many; v_call: TRBV28; cdr3_nt: TGTGCCAGCAGTTCCCCGGGACAGACAGATACGCAGTATTTT; cdr3_aa: CASSSPGQTDTQYF
j_call: TRBJ1-2; d_call: -; clone_size: many; v_call: TRBV7-2; cdr3_nt: TGTGCCAGCAGCTTAAGGGGGGCTGCCATCCTCTATGGCTACACCTTC; cdr3_aa: CASSLRGAAILYGYTF
j_call: TRBJ2-7; d_call: TRBD2; clone_size: many; v_call: TRBV5-1; cdr3_nt: TGCGCCAGCAGCCCGGGGGGGGAGCCCTACGAGCAGTACTTC; cdr3_aa: CASSPGGEPYEQYF
j_call: TRBJ2-3; d_call: -; clone_size: many; v_call: TRBV6-5; cdr3_nt: TGTGCCAGCAGCTCACTAAGGTTCCATGCTAGCACAGATACGCAGTATTTT; cdr3_aa: CASSSLRFHASTDTQYF
j_call: TRBJ2-3; d_call: TRBD2; clone_size: many; v_call: TRBV12-3/TRBV12-4; cdr3_nt: TGTGCCAGCAGTTTCGGCACTAGCGGGGGGGCAGATACGCAGTATTTT; cdr3_aa: CASSFGTSGGADTQYF
j_call: TRBJ2-3; d_call: -; clone_size: many; v_call: TRBV10-3; cdr3_nt: TGTGCCATCAGTGAGTCCCCAGGGGCAGATCAGTATTTT; cdr3_aa: CAISESPGADQYF
j_call: TRBJ2-5; d_call: TRBD2; clone_size: -; v_call: TRBV3-1; cdr3_nt: TGTGCCAGCAGCCAACACGCCCTTCGCCGCGGGAGGGACCGTGAGACCCAGTACTTC; cdr3_aa: CASSQHALRRGRDRETQYF
j_call: TRBJ1-2; d_call: -; clone_size: -; v_call: TRBV11-1; cdr3_nt: TGTGCCAGCAGTTTTCGACAGTCCAACTATGGCTACACCTTC; cdr3_aa: CASSFRQSNYGYTF
j_call: TRBJ2-7; d_call: TRBD2; clone_size: many; v_call: TRBV3-1; cdr3_nt: TGTGCCAGCAGCCAAGTGGGACTCCTTAGCGGGGCGGTTTCCTACGAGCAGTACTTC; cdr3_aa: CASSQVGLLSGAVSYEQYF
j_call: TRBJ2-3; d_call: -; clone_size: -; v_call: TRBV7-9; cdr3_nt: TGTGCCGGCAGCTTATCGGCCAGTAGCACAGATACGCAGTATTTT; cdr3_aa: CAGSLSASSTDTQYF
j_call: TRBJ1-2; d_call: -; clone_size: -; v_call: TRBV11-2; cdr3_nt: TGTGCCAGCAGCCCTCCTACGCACTATGGCTACACCTTC; cdr3_aa: CASSPPTHYGYTF
j_call: TRBJ1-2; d_call: -; clone_size: many; v_call: TRBV9; cdr3_nt: TGTGCCAGCAGCAGGGACCTAGGGGACTATGGCTACACCTTC; cdr3_aa: CASSRDLGDYGYTF
j_call: TRBJ1-2; d_call: -; clone_size: many; v_call: TRBV2; cdr3_nt: TGTGCCAGCAGTGAAGATCTCAGGGTTAATGGCTACACCTTC; cdr3_aa: CASSEDLRVNGYTF
j_call: TRBJ1-1; d_call: TRBD1; clone_size: many; v_call: TRBV20-1; cdr3_nt: TGCAGTGCTTCAAGACAGGGGGACACTGAAGCTTTCTTT; cdr3_aa: CSASRQGDTEAFF
j_call: TRBJ1-3; d_call: -; clone_size: many; v_call: TRBV4-3; cdr3_nt: TGCGCCAGCAGCCAAGACAGGGTACCGTCTGGAAACACCATATATTTT; cdr3_aa: CASSQDRVPSGNTIYF
j_call: TRBJ2-7; d_call: -; clone_size: many; v_call: TRBV6-6; cdr3_nt: TGTGCCAGCAGTTACTATGGAGCCTACGAGCAGTACTTC; cdr3_aa: CASSYYGAYEQYF
j_call: TRBJ2-2; d_call: -; clone_size: many; v_call: TRBV5-1; cdr3_nt: TGCGCCAGCAAGAGGGGGAGTAACACCGGGGAGCTGTTTTTT; cdr3_aa: CASKRGSNTGELFF
j_call: TRBJ2-7; d_call: TRBD2; clone_size: few; v_call: TRBV12-3/TRBV12-4; cdr3_nt: TGTGCCAGCAGTTCCTCAACAACTAGCGGGAGAAACGAGCAGTACTTC; cdr3_aa: CASSSSTTSGRNEQYF
j_call: TRBJ2-1; d_call: -; clone_size: many; v_call: TRBV20-1; cdr3_nt: TGCAGTACCTTTGGTTCGCCTGGGGGCGAGCAGTTCTTC; cdr3_aa: CSTFGSPGGEQFF
j_call: TRBJ2-7; d_call: TRBD1; clone_size: -; v_call: TRBV5-1; cdr3_nt: TGCGCCAGCAGCGCGACAGGGATTGGGAGCTCCTACGAGCAGTACTTC; cdr3_aa: CASSATGIGSSYEQYF
j_call: TRBJ2-3; d_call: -; clone_size: many; v_call: TRBV4-3; cdr3_nt: TGCGCCAGCAGCCAAGGTCACGGGAATCCCCTCCCAGATACGCAGTATTTT; cdr3_aa: CASSQGHGNPLPDTQYF
j_call: TRBJ2-1; d_call: -; clone_size: many; v_call: TRBV9; cdr3_nt: TGTGCCAGCAGCGTAGGCTCTATCCTCTACAATGAGCAGTTCTTC; cdr3_aa: CASSVGSILYNEQFF
j_call: TRBJ2-1; d_call: TRBD2; clone_size: once; v_call: TRBV7-3; cdr3_nt: TGTGCCAGCAGCGTCGACTGGACTAGCGGTAGAAATGAGCAGTTCTTC; cdr3_aa: CASSVDWTSGRNEQFF
j_call: TRBJ2-5; d_call: -; clone_size: many; v_call: TRBV20-1; cdr3_nt: TGCAGTGCTAGGGGGGTCAGGGGCGTCGAGGAGACCCAGTACTTC; cdr3_aa: CSARGVRGVEETQYF